One sample yielded the 22 T cell receptor beta chains listed below, sequenced in a study of cytomegalovirus exposure and HLA in healthy donors (dated by TCRdb to the late 2010s). The library relied on the immunoSEQ multiplex PCR assay. TCRdb's version of the immuneACCESS table is confined to in-frame rearrangements and falls short of the full clone set. An unresolved V gene accounts for under half of the shortfall where checked; the remainder is of unknown origin. The sample data list about 150,000 clones, and around 89% of these were observed just once. The ten largest account for 2.5% to 3% of the sample. The sample consisted of PBMCs. These receptors all come from a man younger than 30 in good health and CMV-seronegative.

The genes are TRBV28 and TRBJ1-2; 8 bases fit TRBD1. CDR1 MDHEN and CDR2 SYDVKM come from the germline V gene. The CDR3 length is 15 residues. Trimming at V came to 5 bases and at J to 4 bases, leaving 9 bases not matched to a gene. In DNA, the CDR3 is TGTGCCAGCAGTCCACAGACAGGGGTGAGCTATGGCTACACCTTC. This sequence encodes CASSPQTGVSYGYTF.

This chain uses TRBV27 with TRBJ2-2; D may be TRBD2 (6 bases). Germline CDR1 and CDR2: MNHEY and SMNVEV (reference sequence). This CDR3 contains 17 residues. V was cut by 0 bases and J by 3 bases, with 14 bases left in between. The DNA of the CDR3 is TGTGCCAGCAGTTTATCTGGGGCTAGCGTGTACACCGGGGAGCTGTTTTTT. Residues: CASSLSGASVYTGELFF.

As regards this clone: Other DNA sequences in the same sample also yield this CDR3. V and J are TRBV28 and TRBJ1-5; no firm D call. V was cut by 3 bases and J by 1 base, with 7 bases left in between. The germline CDR1 and CDR2 sequences are MDHEN and SYDVKM. This CDR3 comprises 14 residues. The CDR3 reads CASSFAGSNQPQHF. Written as DNA, the CDR3 is TGTGCCAGCAGTTTCGCGGGGAGCAATCAGCCCCAGCATTTT.

The chain couples TRBV27 to TRBJ2-1, with D maybe TRBD1 (6 bases). Looked up from germline, CDR1 is MNHEY and CDR2 is SMNVEV (reference sequence). Between the trimmed V and J ends, which lost 5 bases and 4 bases, there was a span of 18 bases. This CDR3 has 16 residues. CDR3 protein: CASSRPPGQRYNEQFF. DNA of the CDR3: TGTGCCAGCAGTCGACCACCCGGACAGCGTTACAATGAGCAGTTCTTC.

This clone has a single count. This rearrangement joins TRBV12-5 to TRBJ1-1, with a possible D match to TRBD1 (6 bases). Per germline, CDR1 LGHNT and CDR2 FRNRAP. The ends were cut back, 4 bases at V and 10 bases at J, with 10 bases in the middle. This CDR3 has 11 residues. Here the CDR3 reads CASGWDTPAFF. CDR3 in DNA: TGTGCTAGTGGTTGGGACACCCCAGCTTTCTTT.

The rearrangement joins TRBV7-2 to TRBJ2-6, with D perhaps TRBD2 (5 bases). The CDR3 loop spans 15 amino acids. Trimming took off 5 bases at V and 3 bases at J, with 11 bases between the two ends. The germline CDR1 and CDR2 sequences are SGHTA and FQGNSA. The CDR3 here is CASSALGGGANVLTF. As DNA, the CDR3 is TGTGCCAGCAGCGCACTAGGCGGTGGGGCCAACGTCCTGACTTTC.

The chain is built from TRBV19 and TRBJ1-2; no clear D gene. From germline, CDR1 is LNHDA and CDR2 SQIVND (reference sequence). V gave up 10 bases and J gave up 7 bases, with 16 bases separating them. CDR3 size: 12 residues. CDR3 nucleotide sequence: TGTGCCACGCGGGAGGCCCTGGGTGGCTACACCTTC. This gives the protein CATREALGGYTF.

This clone appeared a single time. The rearrangement uses TRBV28 and TRBJ2-2; TRBD2 matches 7 bases. The CDR3 sequence is 14 residues long. Germline values: CDR1 MDHEN, CDR2 SYDVKM. With V trimmed by 5 bases and J by 4 bases, 4 bases remained unmatched. CDR3 nucleotide sequence: TGTGCCAGCAGTCGCACGGGGGGCACCGGGGAGCTGTTTTTT. Its protein product is CASSRTGGTGELFF.

The chain combines TRBV2 with TRBJ2-5, with D perhaps TRBD2 (6 bases). CDR3 size: 13 residues. Looked up from germline, CDR1 is SNHLY and CDR2 is FYNNEI. Trimming cost V 3 bases and J 4 bases, with 9 bases left between them. The CDR3 sequence: CASSEGGIETQYF. The CDR3 coding sequence is TGTGCCAGCAGTGAGGGCGGGATAGAGACCCAGTACTTC.

The rearrangement joins TRBV10-1 to TRBJ1-6, with TRBD1 matching over 9 bases. CDR1 is WNHNN, CDR2 SYGVQD, per germline (reference sequence). Trimming removed 0 bases from V and 7 bases from J; junction bases left unmatched: 1. The CDR3 length is 15 residues. The DNA of the CDR3 is TGCGCCAGCAGTGAGTCAGGGACAGGGAATTCACCCCTCCACTTT. Translating gives CASSESGTGNSPLHF.

This chain uses TRBV28 with TRBJ2-7, with a weak D call TRBD1 (8 bases). CDR1 and CDR2 from the germline V gene are MDHEN and SYDVKM. V gave up 7 bases and J gave up 3 bases, with 16 bases separating them. The CDR3 is 14 residues long. CDR3 sequence (DNA): TGTGCCAGCACCCGGGGGGACAGGAACTACGAGCAGTACTTC. It codes for CASTRGDRNYEQYF.

The chain carries TRBV6-6 and TRBJ2-5, with D tentatively TRBD1 (5 bases). Trimming took off 9 bases at V and 1 base at J, with 9 bases between the two ends. The CDR3 has 12 residues. Germline loops: CDR1 MNHNY, CDR2 SVGAGI (reference sequence). Here the CDR3 reads CASSGLQETQYF. Here the CDR3 DNA reads TGTGCCAGTTCAGGGCTCCAAGAGACCCAGTACTTC.

Details on this clone: Within the sample, other DNA sequences also encode this same CDR3. The J gene is TRBJ2-2, the V gene TRBV4-3; D unclear. Trimming shortened V by 0 bases and J by 5 bases, and 7 bases separated the two germline ends. CDR3 length: 14 amino acids. Germline CDR1 and CDR2: LGHNA and YSLEER. The CDR3 here is CASSQERSTGELFF. The CDR3 bases are TGCGCCAGCAGCCAAGAGCGGTCGACCGGGGAGCTGTTTTTT.

The rearrangement links TRBV6-5 to TRBJ1-4; tentative D call: TRBD1 (5 bases). Trimming left V 2 bases short and J 1 base short, with 11 bases between. The CDR3 contains 16 residues. Germline loops: CDR1 MNHEY, CDR2 SVGAGI. Here the CDR3 DNA reads TGTGCCAGCAGTTACGGTTCAGGGAAAACTAATGAAAAACTGTTTTTT. Encoded protein: CASSYGSGKTNEKLFF.

This chain links TRBV29-1 with TRBJ1-1; 8 nucleotides agree with TRBD1. V gave up 6 bases and J gave up 4 bases; unmatched junction bases: 7. The length of the CDR3 is 13 residues. Germline-derived CDR1 and CDR2 are SQVTM and ANQGSEA. The CDR3 is CSVTTGDFTEAFF. The DNA of the CDR3 is TGCAGCGTGACGACAGGGGATTTCACTGAAGCTTTCTTT. The full variable domain, with the rest looked up from reference TRBV29-1 and TRBJ1-1, is SAVISQKPSRDICQRGTSLTIQCQVDSQVTMMFWYRQQPGQSLTLIATANQGSEATYESGFVIDKFPISRPNLTFSTLTVSNMSPEDSSIYLCSVTTGDFTEAFFGQGTRLTVV.

This sequence joins TRBV19 and TRBJ2-1; D is unclear. From germline, CDR1 is LNHDA and CDR2 SQIVND (reference sequence). The CDR3 contains 16 residues. V was shortened by 1 base and J by 4 bases, with 14 bases between the two germline ends. The CDR3 protein is CASSIGTRTGYNEQFF. The CDR3 DNA sequence: TGTGCCAGTAGTATAGGTACCCGCACCGGGTACAATGAGCAGTTCTTC.

This clone appeared once. The V gene is TRBV27, the J gene TRBJ1-6, with D uncertain. Looked up from germline, CDR1 is MNHEY and CDR2 is SMNVEV (reference sequence). The CDR3 loop spans 14 amino acids. Trimming removed 3 bases from V and 6 bases from J, with 9 bases in between. The CDR3 nucleotides read TGTGCCAGCAGTTTGCGAGGGATTAATTCACCCCTCCACTTT. Translation: CASSLRGINSPLHF.

The CDR3 loop is CAIRGVDSNQPQHF. In nucleotides, the CDR3 is TGTGCCATCAGGGGAGTGGATAGCAATCAGCCCCAGCATTTT. The rearrangement uses TRBV10-3 and TRBJ1-5; D ambiguous. Germline CDR1 and CDR2: ENHRY and SYGVKD. The germline V and J ends were trimmed by 6 bases and 0 bases, with 9 bases remaining between them. The CDR3 totals 14 residues.

There are a few counts of this clone. The chain joins TRBV4-1 to TRBJ2-7, with 9 bases aligning to TRBD1. J gave up 6 bases and V 5 bases, and 5 bases lay outside the gene matches. This CDR3 comprises 13 residues. Looked up from germline, CDR1 is MGHRA and CDR2 is YSYEKL. Here the CDR3 reads CASSAGTGSEQYF. CDR3 in DNA: TGCGCCAGCAGCGCCGGGACAGGGTCCGAGCAGTACTTC.

V gene TRBV29-1 combines with J gene TRBJ1-2; D might be TRBD1 (5 bases). Germline-derived CDR1 and CDR2 are SQVTM and ANQGSEA. The CDR3 contains 12 residues. V shed 4 bases and J shed 6 bases, with 12 bases lying between them. CDR3 in amino acids: CSVVSQGDGYTF. Here the CDR3 DNA reads TGCAGCGTTGTAAGTCAGGGCGATGGCTACACCTTC.

The V call is TRBV30, the J call TRBJ2-5; perhaps TRBD1 as D (6 bases). This CDR3 comprises 12 residues. The V end was cut by 7 bases, the J end by 3 bases, with 12 bases between. In germline, CDR1 is GTSNPN, CDR2 SVGIG (reference sequence). CDR3 amino acids: CAFQQGEETQYF. CDR3 coding DNA: TGTGCCTTCCAACAGGGTGAAGAGACCCAGTACTTC. The entire variable domain, with the rest obtained from reference TRBV30 and TRBJ2-5, is as follows: SQTIHQWPATLVQPVGSPLSLECTVEGTSNPNLYWYRQAAGRGLQLLFYSVGIGQISSEVPQNLSASRPQDRQFILSSKKLLLSDSGFYLCAFQQGEETQYFGPGTRLLVL.

The chain couples TRBV2 to TRBJ1-2; D call uncertain. Trimming took off 3 bases at V and 2 bases at J, with 7 bases between the two ends. Germline V CDR1 and CDR2: SNHLY, FYNNEI. This CDR3 spans 13 amino acids. Here the CDR3 reads CASSDPGNYGYTF. The CDR3 DNA reads as TGTGCCAGCAGTGATCCGGGAAACTATGGCTACACCTTC.